This T cell receptor (beta chain) is drawn from a study of blood T cell repertoires in COVID-19. Germline loops: CDR1 SNHLY, CDR2 FYNNEI. This CDR3 has 14 residues. V was cut by 5 bases and J by 8 bases, with 18 bases left in between. Using immunoSEQ multiplex PCR, the repertoire was profiled, and TCRdb retains in-frame clones only, with some absent. In the table there are 200,000 to 250,000 clones, approximately 90% of which are singletons. Residents of 24 US areas, aged roughly 18 to 89 years, made up the participants. Clinical history reported by participants formed the basis on which cohorts were assigned.

The sample was PBMCs or T cells enriched from blood (not recorded which). This clonotype originated in a woman between 40 and 55 years old with acute COVID-19. The V call is TRBV2, the J call TRBJ1-2; D remains ambiguous. The CDR3 DNA reads TGTGCCAGCAGTCCAGAGGCCCAAATAAGGGGCTACACCTTC. Protein product: CASSPEAQIRGYTF.